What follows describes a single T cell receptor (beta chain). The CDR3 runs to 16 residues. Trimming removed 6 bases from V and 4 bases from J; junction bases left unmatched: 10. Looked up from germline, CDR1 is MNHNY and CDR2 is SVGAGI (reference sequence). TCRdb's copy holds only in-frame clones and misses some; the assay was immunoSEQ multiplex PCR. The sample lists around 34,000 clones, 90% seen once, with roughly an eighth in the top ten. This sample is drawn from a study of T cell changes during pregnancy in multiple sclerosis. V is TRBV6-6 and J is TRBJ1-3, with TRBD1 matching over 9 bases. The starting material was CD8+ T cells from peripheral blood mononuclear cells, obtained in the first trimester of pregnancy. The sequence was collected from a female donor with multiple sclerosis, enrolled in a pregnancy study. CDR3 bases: TGTGCCAGCAGACACACCGGGACAGGGAGGGGAAACACCATATATTTT. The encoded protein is CASRHTGTGRGNTIYF.